One and the same sample provided the 32 T cell receptor beta chains below, sequenced in a study of tissue T cells after allogeneic stem cell transplantation. Assay used: immunoSEQ multiplex PCR; TCRdb lists only in-frame clones, some missing. The sample lists 8,000 to 10,000 clones, 50% to 70% seen once, with roughly a tenth in the top ten. Sequencing used tissue from the ileum, obtained at autopsy. These receptor sequences come from a woman between 18 and 55 years old with breast cancer.

This chain joins TRBV24-1 and TRBJ1-1; no firm D call. The V and J ends lost 7 bases and 1 base respectively, with 9 bases between them. Looked up from germline, CDR1 is KGHDR and CDR2 is SFDVKD. The CDR3 totals 13 residues. CDR3 protein: CATRGIENTEAFF. In DNA, the CDR3 is TGTGCCACCAGGGGGATAGAGAACACTGAAGCTTTCTTT.

The chain couples TRBV15 to TRBJ2-1; no reliable D call. The V and J ends lost 1 base and 6 bases respectively, with 10 bases between them. Germline CDR1 LNHNV, CDR2 YYDKDF (reference sequence). The CDR3 spans 14 residues. CDR3 nucleotide sequence: TGTGCCACCAGCAGAGCTAACGGTGGCAATGAGCAGTTCTTC. Amino acid sequence: CATSRANGGNEQFF.

This clone showed up just a few times. The chain is built from TRBV11-1 and TRBJ2-4; TRBD1 is a possible D gene (6 bases). Germline V gives CDR1 SGHAT, CDR2 FQDESV (reference sequence). The CDR3 consists of 15 residues. The V end was cut by 5 bases, the J end by 0 bases, with 11 bases between. This CDR3 reads CASSPPDRAKNIQYF. Written as DNA, the CDR3 is TGTGCCAGCAGCCCCCCGGACAGAGCCAAAAACATTCAGTACTTC.

This clone occurred a few times. The chain couples TRBV7-9 to TRBJ2-7, with 7 positions matching TRBD1. Losses at the gene ends were 1 base for V and 6 bases for J; bases not matched to a gene: 6. Germline V CDR1 and CDR2: SEHNR, FQNEAQ (reference sequence). There are 14 residues in the CDR3. CDR3 residues: CASSLDKGAGEQYF. CDR3 bases: TGTGCCAGCAGCTTAGACAAGGGGGCGGGCGAGCAGTACTTC.

The J gene is TRBJ1-1, the V gene TRBV28; possibly TRBD1 for D (5 bases). This CDR3 comprises 13 residues. The germline V and J ends were trimmed by 5 bases and 1 base, with 8 bases remaining between them. Germline V CDR1 and CDR2: MDHEN, SYDVKM. The CDR3 loop reads CASSLQGNTEAFF. Here the CDR3 DNA reads TGTGCCAGCAGTCTCCAGGGGAACACTGAAGCTTTCTTT.

This sequence joins TRBV28 and TRBJ2-7; possibly TRBD1 for D (5 bases). CDR3 size: 14 residues. Germline loops: CDR1 MDHEN, CDR2 SYDVKM. Trimming cost V 3 bases and J 2 bases, with 11 bases left between them. CDR3 loop: CASSLGPETYEQYF. In nucleotides, the CDR3 is TGTGCCAGCAGTTTGGGGCCAGAGACCTACGAGCAGTACTTC.

V gene TRBV19 combines with J gene TRBJ2-7; TRBD1 matches 8 bases. The CDR3 length is 14 residues. The junction had 3 bases not matched to a gene; V was cut back by 5 bases and J by 0 bases. Germline V lookup: CDR1 LNHDA, CDR2 SQIVND (reference sequence). CDR3 sequence reads: CASSSQGGSYEQYF. The CDR3 DNA reads TGTGCCAGTAGTTCACAGGGGGGCTCCTACGAGCAGTACTTC.

CDR3 residues: CASSQVRTPYDEQFF. In nucleotides, the CDR3 is TGCGCCAGCAGCCAAGTTCGGACTCCTTACGATGAGCAGTTCTTC. This sequence joins TRBV4-3 and TRBJ2-1, with D perhaps TRBD2 (5 bases). There are 15 residues in the CDR3. V lost 1 base, J lost 8 bases, and 15 bases lay in between. The germline CDR1 and CDR2 sequences are LGHNA and YSLEER.

This clone was found a few times. This chain uses TRBV5-4 with TRBJ1-1; D is possibly TRBD1 (6 bases). CDR1 SGHNT and CDR2 YYREEE come from the germline V gene (reference sequence). CDR3 length: 13 residues. Deletions cut 5 bases from V and 2 bases from J, with 10 bases between. The DNA of the CDR3 is TGTGCCAGCAGGGACAGCAGAAACACTGAAGCTTTCTTT. This translates into CASRDSRNTEAFF.

This sequence joins TRBV6-5 and TRBJ2-7, with 7 bases fitting TRBD1. V dropped 6 bases and J dropped 3; count of bases not matched to a gene: 8. CDR3 length: 14 residues. CDR1 and CDR2 (germline): MNHEY, SVGAGI. CDR3 protein: CASRSTWDSYEQYF. The DNA of the CDR3 is TGTGCCAGCAGGAGTACCTGGGACAGCTACGAGCAGTACTTC.

The chain couples TRBV27 to TRBJ1-2, with D maybe TRBD1 (5 bases). The CDR3 spans 15 residues. From germline, CDR1 is MNHEY and CDR2 SMNVEV (reference sequence). The V end lost 4 bases, the J end lost 6 bases, and 18 bases lay between the germline ends. The CDR3 protein is CASSYPTGGGDGYTF. The CDR3 nucleotides read TGTGCCAGCAGTTACCCCACCGGGGGAGGCGATGGCTACACCTTC.

The chain joins TRBV24-1 to TRBJ2-1; D not resolved. CDR3 size: 12 residues. Germline assignment: CDR1 KGHDR and CDR2 SFDVKD. Trimming shortened V by 4 bases and J by 8 bases, and 8 bases separated the two germline ends. The CDR3: CATSEKGHEQFF. CDR3 in DNA: TGTGCCACCAGTGAGAAAGGGCATGAGCAGTTCTTC.

V usage is TRBV7-9 and J usage is TRBJ1-1; D not resolved. Germline CDR1 is SEHNR and CDR2 is FQNEAQ (reference sequence). V lost 5 bases to trimming and J lost 6 bases, with 7 bases between them. The CDR3 has 11 amino acids. This CDR3 is CASSNPPEAFF. CDR3 nucleotides: TGTGCCAGCAGCAATCCCCCTGAAGCTTTCTTT.

The chain joins TRBV2 to TRBJ1-1; TRBD1 might be the D (5 bases). This CDR3 region has 14 residues. Between the trimmed V and J ends, which lost 2 bases and 5 bases, there was a span of 12 bases. Germline values: CDR1 SNHLY, CDR2 FYNNEI. The CDR3 sequence: CASSEPRVGTEAFF. The CDR3 DNA reads as TGTGCCAGCAGTGAACCCAGGGTGGGGACTGAAGCTTTCTTT.

This clone was picked up a small number of times. The chain recombines TRBV4-3 with TRBJ1-6, with D tentatively TRBD1 (5 bases). Germline V gives CDR1 LGHNA, CDR2 YSLEER. V lost 2 bases and J lost 12, with 17 bases in between. CDR3 length: 15 amino acids. The chain's CDR3 is CASSQYGGQGGPLHF. In nucleotides, the CDR3 is TGCGCCAGCAGCCAATACGGGGGTCAGGGAGGACCCCTCCACTTT.

V gene TRBV7-9 combines with J gene TRBJ2-1; a possible D gene is TRBD2 (6 bases). Per the germline V gene, CDR1 is SEHNR and CDR2 is FQNEAQ (reference sequence). The germline V and J ends were trimmed by 5 bases and 5 bases, with 22 bases remaining between them. The CDR3 sequence is 17 residues long. DNA of the CDR3: TGTGCCAGCAGCCCAACTTTCGTGGGGACTGGAAACAATGAGCAGTTCTTC. It is translated as CASSPTFVGTGNNEQFF. Using reference TRBV7-9 and TRBJ2-1 for the parts outside the CDR3, the full variable domain is DTGVSQNPRHKITKRGQNVTFRCDPISEHNRLYWYRQTLGQGPEFLTYFQNEAQLEKSRLLSDRFSAERPKGSFSTLEIQRTEQGDSAMYLCASSPTFVGTGNNEQFFGPGTRLTVL.

The chain recombines TRBV7-2 with TRBJ2-5; 8 bases fit TRBD1. Germline CDR1 SGHTA, CDR2 FQGNSA. The CDR3 length is 15 residues. The V segment lost 6 bases and the J segment 1 base; nucleotides outside the gene matches: 7. CDR3 region: CASRQGTGLQETQYF. Here the CDR3 DNA reads TGTGCCAGCAGGCAAGGGACAGGTCTCCAAGAGACCCAGTACTTC. The full variable domain, its missing parts supplied by reference TRBV7-2 and TRBJ2-5, is GAGVSQSPSNKVTEKGKDVELRCDPISGHTALYWYRQSLGQGLEFLIYFQGNSAPDKSGLPSDRFSAERTGGSVSTLTIQRTQQEDSAVYLCASRQGTGLQETQYFGPGTRLLVL.

The rearrangement joins TRBV10-3 to TRBJ1-5; 7 bases line up with TRBD1. The CDR3 covers 14 residues. The germline CDR1 and CDR2 sequences are ENHRY and SYGVKD. The ends lost 10 bases at V and 1 base at J; junction bases unmatched: 7. The CDR3: CATVQGLSNQPQHF. The CDR3 region has the DNA TGTGCCACCGTACAGGGGTTAAGCAATCAGCCCCAGCATTTT.

This clone was counted a few times. The chain uses TRBV6-2 or TRBV6-3 and TRBJ1-2, with D possibly matching TRBD1 (5 bases). In germline, CDR1 is MNHEY, CDR2 SVGEGT. Trimming took 6 bases from V and 5 from J, leaving 10 bases between them. CDR3 length equals 12 residues. The CDR3, as DNA: TGTGCCAGCAGCATAGAGGGGTATGGCTACACCTTC. Translation gives CASSIEGYGYTF.

V and J are TRBV2 and TRBJ1-5; possibly TRBD1 for D (5 bases). Germline-derived CDR1 and CDR2 are SNHLY and FYNNEI. The V gene lost 2 bases and the J gene lost 2 bases, with 13 bases spanning the gap. The CDR3 length is 16 residues. The CDR3 DNA reads TGTGCCAGCAGTGAACGCTCGGGGGGTGGCAATCAGCCCCAGCATTTT. Translating gives CASSERSGGGNQPQHF.

The chain employs TRBV6-6 and TRBJ2-7; 8 bases map to TRBD2. Germline CDR1 reads MNHNY; CDR2 reads SVGAGI (reference sequence). V dropped 2 bases and J dropped 5; count of bases not matched to a gene: 11. The CDR3 spans 16 residues. The CDR3 spells CASSYGSPGGRDEQYF. The CDR3 bases are TGTGCCAGCAGTTACGGGTCTCCGGGGGGGCGCGACGAGCAGTACTTC.

This chain joins TRBV2 and TRBJ1-3; D is unresolved. Germline V gene data show CDR1 as SNHLY and CDR2 as FYNNEI. V shed 1 base and J shed 0 bases, with 4 bases lying between them. The CDR3 is made up of 14 amino acids. The DNA of the CDR3 is TGTGCCAGCAGTGAAGGAGACTCTGGAAACACCATATATTTT. As protein: CASSEGDSGNTIYF.

The chain links TRBV6-5 to TRBJ2-5; 10 bases are shared with TRBD2. Unmatched junction bases numbered 6, after V lost 6 bases and J lost 5 bases. CDR1 and CDR2 (germline): MNHEY, SVGAGI. The CDR3 totals 14 residues. Here the CDR3 reads CASRVGTSVETQYF. Here the CDR3 DNA reads TGTGCCAGCAGGGTAGGGACTAGCGTTGAGACCCAGTACTTC.

The V and J genes are TRBV6-2 or TRBV6-3 and TRBJ2-7; TRBD2 matches at 9 bases. The J segment lost 3 bases and the V segment lost 2 bases, leaving 2 bases of the junction unmatched. Per the germline V gene, CDR1 is MNHEY and CDR2 is SVGEGT. This CDR3 contains 14 residues. The CDR3 region has the DNA TGTGCCAGCAGTTACGTACTAGCGGGCTACGAGCAGTACTTC. Protein: CASSYVLAGYEQYF.

The V and J genes are TRBV10-3 and TRBJ2-1; 15 bases match TRBD2. There are 19 residues in the CDR3. Germline values: CDR1 ENHRY, CDR2 SYGVKD. V gave up 10 bases and J gave up 8 bases; unmatched junction bases: 21. CDR3 DNA sequence: TGTGCCACCAGGGGACTAGCGGGAGGTGAGTCCCTCTTTGACGATGAGCAGTTCTTC. Translating gives CATRGLAGGESLFDDEQFF.

The chain combines TRBV6-6 with TRBJ1-5; a weak D match, TRBD1 (6 bases). Germline CDR1 and CDR2: MNHNY and SVGAGI (reference sequence). There are 12 residues in the CDR3. V was pared by 7 bases and J by 8 bases, with 12 bases between. CDR3 sequence: CASTDEGEPQHF. The CDR3 bases are TGTGCCAGCACGGACGAGGGGGAGCCCCAGCATTTT.

This chain links TRBV6-5 with TRBJ1-2; TRBD1 is a possible D gene (6 bases). The CDR3 runs 15 residues. Germline-derived CDR1 and CDR2 are MNHEY and SVGAGI. The V and J ends lost 2 bases and 7 bases respectively, with 17 bases between them. The chain's CDR3 is CASSYRSLQGPGYTF. The DNA for the CDR3 is TGTGCCAGCAGTTACCGAAGCCTACAGGGTCCTGGCTACACCTTC.

This chain uses TRBV6-1 with TRBJ2-7; D gene uncertain. V was pared by 2 bases and J by 6 bases, with 17 bases between. The CDR3 is 15 residues long. Germline CDR1 is MNHNS and CDR2 is SASEGT. CDR3 bases: TGTGCCAGCAGTGAAAAAGTTACTCCAGCCGGCGAGCAGTACTTC. As protein: CASSEKVTPAGEQYF.

CDR3 bases: TGTGCCAGCAATCTCGGGGTGGGGACTGAAGCTTTCTTT. Translated: CASNLGVGTEAFF. The J gene is TRBJ1-1, the V gene TRBV2; D gene ambiguous. In germline, CDR1 is SNHLY, CDR2 FYNNEI. V lost 7 bases and J lost 5, with 14 bases in between. The CDR3 has 13 residues.

V usage is TRBV7-2 and J usage is TRBJ2-3; D unresolved. CDR1 is SGHTA, CDR2 FQGNSA, per germline. V lost 3 bases to trimming and J lost 3 bases, with 4 bases between them. CDR3 length: 12 amino acids. This CDR3 reads CASSFGTDTQYF. The CDR3 DNA reads TGTGCCAGCAGCTTCGGGACAGATACGCAGTATTTT.

This clone is large (0.1 to 1%). The V call is TRBV30, the J call TRBJ1-6; 8 nucleotides match TRBD1. The V segment lost 6 bases and the J segment 0 bases; nucleotides outside the gene matches: 4. CDR3 length: 15 amino acids. Germline CDR1 and CDR2: GTSNPN and SVGIG (reference sequence). CDR3 nucleotides: TGTGCCTGCGGACAGGGAAGCTCCTATAATTCACCCCTCCACTTT. Translating it yields CACGQGSSYNSPLHF. The full variable domain, completed using reference TRBV30 and TRBJ1-6, is SQTIHQWPATLVQPVGSPLSLECTVEGTSNPNLYWYRQAAGRGLQLLFYSVGIGQISSEVPQNLSASRPQDRQFILSSKKLLLSDSGFYLCACGQGSSYNSPLHFGNGTRLTVT.

CDR3 amino acids: CASSFYRGGSPLHF. CDR3 sequence (DNA): TGTGCCAGCAGCTTCTACAGGGGGGGATCACCCCTCCACTTT. The genes are TRBV5-8 and TRBJ1-6, with 8 nucleotides matching TRBD1. After removal of 2 bases from V and 10 bases from J, the junction contained 5 bases not matched to a gene. The CDR3 consists of 14 residues. The germline gives CDR1 SGHTS, CDR2 YDEGEE. Based on the CDR3 plus reference TRBV5-8 and TRBJ1-6, the full variable domain is EAGVTQSPTHLIKTRGQQATLRCSPISGHTSVYWYQQALGLGLQFLLWYDEGEERNRGNFPPRFSGRQFPNYSSELNVNALELEDSALYLCASSFYRGGSPLHFGNGTRLTVT.